These T cell receptor beta chains were read from a single sample in a study of early T cells in non-severe SARS-CoV-2 infection. In TCRdb, the 5' RACE reads were re-called with MiXCR into one record per CDR3 protein. The sample holds 22,000 or so distinct CDR3 sequences, around 4.5% seen once. The sequenced sample was whole blood. These receptors all come from an adult who was a healthcare worker with PCR-confirmed SARS-CoV-2 infection or an uninfected control (not recorded which). Each CDR3 is given with its conserved first and last residue.

j_call | v_call | cdr3_aa
TRBJ2-1 | TRBV20-1 | CSALEAETSYNEQFF
TRBJ1-4 | TRBV20-1 | CSAKAGTGVEKLFF
TRBJ1-2 | TRBV27 | CASKGGNYGYTF
TRBJ2-7 | TRBV5-4 | CASSLRGGGSNYEQYF
TRBJ2-3 | TRBV20-1 | CSASNYKGADTQYF
TRBJ2-7 | TRBV11-1 | CASSLASGLTYEQYF
TRBJ1-4 | TRBV2 | CASSEGAGSLEKLFF
TRBJ2-7 | TRBV7-2 | CASSSRTSGRAGDEQYF
TRBJ2-7 | TRBV12-3/TRBV12-4 | CASSNRDGSYEQYF
TRBJ1-5 | TRBV19 | CASSIDGDLSPQHF
TRBJ2-5 | TRBV29-1 | CSAAGVQGAPIQYF
TRBJ2-3 | TRBV6-2/TRBV6-3 | CASRGHFTSTDTQYF
TRBJ2-3 | TRBV12-3/TRBV12-4 | CASSSGVVGVTDTQYF
TRBJ2-3 | TRBV20-1 | CSARDYLVGTDTQYF
TRBJ2-5 | TRBV4-3 | CASSQGGSGRETQYF
TRBJ2-1 | TRBV5-1 | CASSQEQGTNYNEQFF
TRBJ1-4 | TRBV7-2 | CASRGPRYNEKLFF